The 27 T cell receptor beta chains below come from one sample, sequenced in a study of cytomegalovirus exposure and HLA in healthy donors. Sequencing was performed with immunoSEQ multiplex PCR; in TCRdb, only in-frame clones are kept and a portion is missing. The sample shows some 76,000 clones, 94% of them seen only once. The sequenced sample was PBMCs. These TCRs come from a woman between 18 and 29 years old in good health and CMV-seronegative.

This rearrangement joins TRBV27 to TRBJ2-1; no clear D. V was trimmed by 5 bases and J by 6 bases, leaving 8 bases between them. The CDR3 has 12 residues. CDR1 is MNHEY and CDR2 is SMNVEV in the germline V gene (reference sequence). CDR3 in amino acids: CASSLTGNEQFF. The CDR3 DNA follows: TGTGCCAGCAGTCTCACTGGCAATGAGCAGTTCTTC.

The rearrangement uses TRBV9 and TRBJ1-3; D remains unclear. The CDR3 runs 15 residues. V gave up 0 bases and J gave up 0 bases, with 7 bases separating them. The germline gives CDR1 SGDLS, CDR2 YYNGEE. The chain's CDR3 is CASSVAGTSGNTIYF. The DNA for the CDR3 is TGTGCCAGCAGCGTAGCAGGCACCTCTGGAAACACCATATATTTT.

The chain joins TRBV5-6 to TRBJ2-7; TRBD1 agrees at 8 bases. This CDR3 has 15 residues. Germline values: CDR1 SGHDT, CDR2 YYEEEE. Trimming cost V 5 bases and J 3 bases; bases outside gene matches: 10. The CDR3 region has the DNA TGTGCCAGCAGTCAAGGGACAGGAGTTCTCTACGAGCAGTACTTC. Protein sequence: CASSQGTGVLYEQYF.

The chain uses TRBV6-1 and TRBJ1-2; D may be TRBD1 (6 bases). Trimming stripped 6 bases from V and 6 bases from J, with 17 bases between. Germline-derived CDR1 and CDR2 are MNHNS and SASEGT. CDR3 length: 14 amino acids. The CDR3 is CASSTIQGEDGYTF. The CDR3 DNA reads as TGTGCCAGCAGCACCATACAGGGAGAGGATGGCTACACCTTC.

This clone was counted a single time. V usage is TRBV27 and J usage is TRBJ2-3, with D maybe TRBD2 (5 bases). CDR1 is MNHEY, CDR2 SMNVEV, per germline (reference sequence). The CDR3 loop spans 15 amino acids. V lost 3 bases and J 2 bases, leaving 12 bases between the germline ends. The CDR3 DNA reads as TGTGCCAGCAGTTTGTTACGGGATAACACAGATACGCAGTATTTT. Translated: CASSLLRDNTDTQYF.

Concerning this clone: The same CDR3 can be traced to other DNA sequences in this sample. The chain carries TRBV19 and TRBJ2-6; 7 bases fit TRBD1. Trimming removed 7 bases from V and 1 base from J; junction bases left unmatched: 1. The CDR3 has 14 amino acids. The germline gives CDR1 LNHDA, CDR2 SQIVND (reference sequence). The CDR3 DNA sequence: TGTGCCAGTAAACAGGGGTCTGGGGCCAACGTCCTGACTTTC. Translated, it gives CASKQGSGANVLTF.

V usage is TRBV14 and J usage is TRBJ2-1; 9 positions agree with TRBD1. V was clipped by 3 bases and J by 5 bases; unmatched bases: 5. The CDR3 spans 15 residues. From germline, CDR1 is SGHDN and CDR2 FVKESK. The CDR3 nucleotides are TGTGCCAGCAGCCACACAGGGGGCGCCAACAATGAGCAGTTCTTC. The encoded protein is CASSHTGGANNEQFF.

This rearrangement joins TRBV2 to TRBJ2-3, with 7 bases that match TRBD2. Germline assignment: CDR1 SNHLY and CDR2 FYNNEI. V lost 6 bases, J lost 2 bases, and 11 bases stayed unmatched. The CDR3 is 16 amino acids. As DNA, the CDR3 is TGTGCCAGCAGGCCAAGCGGGGTATATAACACAGATACGCAGTATTTT. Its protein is CASRPSGVYNTDTQYF. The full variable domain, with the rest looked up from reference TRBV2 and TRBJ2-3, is EPEVTQTPSHQVTQMGQEVILRCVPISNHLYFYWYRQILGQKVEFLVSFYNNEISEKSEIFDDQFSVERPDGSNFTLKIRSTKLEDSAMYFCASRPSGVYNTDTQYFGPGTRLTVL.

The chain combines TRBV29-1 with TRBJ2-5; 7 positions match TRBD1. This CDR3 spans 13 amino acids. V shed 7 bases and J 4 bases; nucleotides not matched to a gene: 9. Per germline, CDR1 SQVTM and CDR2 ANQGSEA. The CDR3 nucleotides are TGCAGCGAGTCACAGGGGAATGCAGAGACCCAGTACTTC. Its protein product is CSESQGNAETQYF.

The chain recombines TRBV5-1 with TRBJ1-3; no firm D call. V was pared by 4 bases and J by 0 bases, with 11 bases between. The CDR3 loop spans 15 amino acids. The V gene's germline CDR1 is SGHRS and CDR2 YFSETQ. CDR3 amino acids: CASSAGPNSGNTIYF. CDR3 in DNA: TGCGCCAGCAGCGCCGGTCCCAACTCTGGAAACACCATATATTTT.

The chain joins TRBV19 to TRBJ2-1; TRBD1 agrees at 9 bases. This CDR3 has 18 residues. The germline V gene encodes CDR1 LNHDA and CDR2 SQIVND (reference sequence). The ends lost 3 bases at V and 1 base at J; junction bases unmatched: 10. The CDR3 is CASSIRVRDRESYNEQFF. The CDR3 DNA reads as TGTGCCAGTAGTATTAGAGTACGGGACAGGGAATCCTACAATGAGCAGTTCTTC.

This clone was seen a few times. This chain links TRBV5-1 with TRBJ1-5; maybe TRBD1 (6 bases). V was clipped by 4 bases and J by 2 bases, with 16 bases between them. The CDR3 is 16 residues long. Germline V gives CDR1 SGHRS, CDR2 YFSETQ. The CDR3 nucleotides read TGCGCCAGCAGCCTTACAGGGACGCAGGGCAATCAGCCCCAGCATTTT. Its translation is CASSLTGTQGNQPQHF. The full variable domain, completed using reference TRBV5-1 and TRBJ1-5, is KAGVTQTPRYLIKTRGQQVTLSCSPISGHRSVSWYQQTPGQGLQFLFEYFSETQRNKGNFPGRFSGRQFSNSRSEMNVSTLELGDSALYLCASSLTGTQGNQPQHFGDGTRLSIL.

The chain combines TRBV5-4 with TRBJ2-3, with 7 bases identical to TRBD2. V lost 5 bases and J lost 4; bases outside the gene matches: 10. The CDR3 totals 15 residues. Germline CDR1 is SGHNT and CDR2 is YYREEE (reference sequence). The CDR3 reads CASRWGLLDPDTQYF. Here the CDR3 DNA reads TGTGCCAGCAGGTGGGGACTATTAGACCCAGATACGCAGTATTTT.

CDR3 in amino acids: CSVDLGGGAVTQYF. The CDR3 DNA reads TGCAGCGTTGATTTGGGCGGGGGGGCCGTTACGCAGTATTTT. V and J are TRBV29-1 and TRBJ2-3; 9 bases agree with TRBD2. Germline-derived CDR1 and CDR2 are SQVTM and ANQGSEA. The CDR3 extends over 14 amino acids. J lost 8 bases, V lost 3 bases, and 9 bases had no gene match.

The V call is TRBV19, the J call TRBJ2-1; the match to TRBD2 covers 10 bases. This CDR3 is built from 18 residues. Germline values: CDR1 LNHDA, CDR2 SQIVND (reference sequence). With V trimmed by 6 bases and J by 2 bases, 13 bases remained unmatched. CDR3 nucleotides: TGTGCCAGTAGCATTTATCAGACCGGGACTAGCGCCTACAATGAGCAGTTCTTC. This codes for CASSIYQTGTSAYNEQFF.

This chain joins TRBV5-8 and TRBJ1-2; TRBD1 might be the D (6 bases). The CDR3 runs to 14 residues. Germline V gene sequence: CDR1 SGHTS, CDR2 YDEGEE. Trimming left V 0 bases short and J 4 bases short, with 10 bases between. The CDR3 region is CASSLGQAFYGYTF. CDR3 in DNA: TGTGCCAGCAGCTTGGGACAGGCCTTCTATGGCTACACCTTC.

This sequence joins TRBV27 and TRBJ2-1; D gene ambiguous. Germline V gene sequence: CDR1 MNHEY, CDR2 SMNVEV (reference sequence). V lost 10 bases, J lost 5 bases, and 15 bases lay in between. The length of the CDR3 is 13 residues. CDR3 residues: CATRELVDNEQFF. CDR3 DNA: TGTGCCACCCGAGAGCTAGTCGACAATGAGCAGTTCTTC.

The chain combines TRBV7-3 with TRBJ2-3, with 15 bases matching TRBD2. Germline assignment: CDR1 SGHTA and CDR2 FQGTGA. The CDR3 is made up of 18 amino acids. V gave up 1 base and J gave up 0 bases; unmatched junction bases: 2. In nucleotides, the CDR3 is TGTGCCAGCAGCTTAATGGGGACTAGCGGGGGGAGCACAGATACGCAGTATTTT. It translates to CASSLMGTSGGSTDTQYF.

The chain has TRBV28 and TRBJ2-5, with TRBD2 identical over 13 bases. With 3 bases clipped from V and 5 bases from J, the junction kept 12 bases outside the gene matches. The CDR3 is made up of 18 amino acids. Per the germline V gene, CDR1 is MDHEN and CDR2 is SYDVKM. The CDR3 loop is CASSFRTSGGRGKETQYF. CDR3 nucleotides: TGTGCCAGCAGTTTTAGGACTAGCGGGGGCAGGGGGAAGGAGACCCAGTACTTC.

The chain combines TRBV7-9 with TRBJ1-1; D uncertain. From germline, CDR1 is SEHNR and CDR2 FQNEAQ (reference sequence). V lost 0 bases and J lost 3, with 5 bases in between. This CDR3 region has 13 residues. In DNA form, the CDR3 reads TGTGCCAGCAGCTTAGCGTCGTACACTGAAGCTTTCTTT. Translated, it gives CASSLASYTEAFF.

DNA for the CDR3: TGTGCCAGCAGACTGGGGGGGACCACTGAAGCTTTCTTT. Translation gives CASRLGGTTEAFF. The chain uses TRBV7-2 and TRBJ1-1, with D maybe TRBD1 (5 bases). Germline V gives CDR1 SGHTA, CDR2 FQGNSA. The CDR3 loop spans 13 amino acids. The V end lost 6 bases, the J end lost 4 bases, and 12 bases lay between the germline ends.

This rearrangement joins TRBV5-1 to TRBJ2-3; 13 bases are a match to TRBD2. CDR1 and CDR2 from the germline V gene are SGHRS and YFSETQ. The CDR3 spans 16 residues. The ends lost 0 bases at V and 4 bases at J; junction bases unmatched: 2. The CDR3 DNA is TGCGCCAGCAGCTTGGAACTAGCGGGGGGGGCAGATACGCAGTATTTT. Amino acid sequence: CASSLELAGGADTQYF. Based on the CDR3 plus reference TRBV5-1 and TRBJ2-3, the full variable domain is KAGVTQTPRYLIKTRGQQVTLSCSPISGHRSVSWYQQTPGQGLQFLFEYFSETQRNKGNFPGRFSGRQFSNSRSEMNVSTLELGDSALYLCASSLELAGGADTQYFGPGTRLTVL.

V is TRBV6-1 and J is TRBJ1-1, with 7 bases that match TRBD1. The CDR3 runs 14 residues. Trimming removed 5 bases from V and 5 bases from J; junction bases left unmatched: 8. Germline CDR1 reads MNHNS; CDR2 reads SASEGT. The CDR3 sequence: CASSLTGEVTEAFF. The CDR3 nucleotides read TGTGCCAGCAGTCTAACAGGGGAGGTTACTGAAGCTTTCTTT.

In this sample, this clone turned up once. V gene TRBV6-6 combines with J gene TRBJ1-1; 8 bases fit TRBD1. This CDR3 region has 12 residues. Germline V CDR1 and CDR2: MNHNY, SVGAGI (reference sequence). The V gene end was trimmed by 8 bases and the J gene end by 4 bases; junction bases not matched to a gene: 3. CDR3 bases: TGTGCCAGCGTAGACAGGGGCACTGAAGCTTTCTTT. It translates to CASVDRGTEAFF.

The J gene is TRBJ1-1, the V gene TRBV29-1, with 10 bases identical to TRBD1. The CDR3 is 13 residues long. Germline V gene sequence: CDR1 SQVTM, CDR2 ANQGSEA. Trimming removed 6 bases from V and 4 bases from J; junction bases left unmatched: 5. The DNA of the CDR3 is TGCAGCGTGGGGGACAGGGGCTTCACTGAAGCTTTCTTT. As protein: CSVGDRGFTEAFF.

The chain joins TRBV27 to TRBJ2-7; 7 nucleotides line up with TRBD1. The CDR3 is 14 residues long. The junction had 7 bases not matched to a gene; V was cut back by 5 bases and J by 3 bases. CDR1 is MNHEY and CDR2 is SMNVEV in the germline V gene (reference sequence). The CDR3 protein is CASSAPGQRYEQYF. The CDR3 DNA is TGTGCCAGCAGTGCTCCGGGACAGCGCTACGAGCAGTACTTC.

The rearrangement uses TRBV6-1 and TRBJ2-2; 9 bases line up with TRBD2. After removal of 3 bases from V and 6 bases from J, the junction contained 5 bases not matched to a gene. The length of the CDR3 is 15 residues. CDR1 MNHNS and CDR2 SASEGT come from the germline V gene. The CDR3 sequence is CASSDSAGGPGELFF. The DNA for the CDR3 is TGTGCCAGCAGTGACTCTGCGGGAGGGCCCGGGGAGCTGTTTTTT.